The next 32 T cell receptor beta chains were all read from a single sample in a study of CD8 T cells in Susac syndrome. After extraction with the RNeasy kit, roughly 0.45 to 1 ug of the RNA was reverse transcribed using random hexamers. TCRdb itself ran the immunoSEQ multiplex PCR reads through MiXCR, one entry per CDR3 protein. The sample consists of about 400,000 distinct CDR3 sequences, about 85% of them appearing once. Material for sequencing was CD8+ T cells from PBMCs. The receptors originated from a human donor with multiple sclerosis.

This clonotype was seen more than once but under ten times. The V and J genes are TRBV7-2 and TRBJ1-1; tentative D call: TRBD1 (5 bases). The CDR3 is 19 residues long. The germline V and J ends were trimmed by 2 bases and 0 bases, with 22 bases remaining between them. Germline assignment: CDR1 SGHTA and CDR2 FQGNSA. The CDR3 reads CASSLTWGDGYGMNTEAFF. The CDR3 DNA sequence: TGTGCCAGCAGCTTAACCTGGGGGGACGGATATGGGATGAACACTGAAGCTTTCTTT.

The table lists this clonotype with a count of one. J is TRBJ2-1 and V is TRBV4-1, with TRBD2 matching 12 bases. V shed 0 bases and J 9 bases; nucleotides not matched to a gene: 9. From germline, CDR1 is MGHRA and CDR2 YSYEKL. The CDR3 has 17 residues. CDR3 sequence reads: CASSQDGTSGGPGEQFF. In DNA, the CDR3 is TGCGCCAGCAGCCAAGATGGTACTAGCGGGGGGCCGGGTGAGCAGTTCTTC.

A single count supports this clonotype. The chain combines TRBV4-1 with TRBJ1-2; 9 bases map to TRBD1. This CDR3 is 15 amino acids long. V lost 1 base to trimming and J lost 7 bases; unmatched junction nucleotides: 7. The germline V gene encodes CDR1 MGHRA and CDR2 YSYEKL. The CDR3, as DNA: TGCGCCAGCAGCCAAGTAATGGACAGGGGCGTTGGCTACACCTTC. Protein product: CASSQVMDRGVGYTF.

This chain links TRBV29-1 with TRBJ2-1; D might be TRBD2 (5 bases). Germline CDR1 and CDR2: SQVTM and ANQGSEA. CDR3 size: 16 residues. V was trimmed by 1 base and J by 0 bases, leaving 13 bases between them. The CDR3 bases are TGCAGCGTTGAAGGGGGAGAAAAGGCCTCCTACAATGAGCAGTTCTTC. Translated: CSVEGGEKASYNEQFF.

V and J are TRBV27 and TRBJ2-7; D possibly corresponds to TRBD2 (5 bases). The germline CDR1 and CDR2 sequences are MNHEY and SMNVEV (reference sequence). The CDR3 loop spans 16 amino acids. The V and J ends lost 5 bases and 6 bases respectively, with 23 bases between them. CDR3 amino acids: CASSDIAPYFSVEQYF. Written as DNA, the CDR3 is TGTGCCAGCAGTGATATTGCCCCCTACTTTAGCGTCGAGCAGTACTTC.

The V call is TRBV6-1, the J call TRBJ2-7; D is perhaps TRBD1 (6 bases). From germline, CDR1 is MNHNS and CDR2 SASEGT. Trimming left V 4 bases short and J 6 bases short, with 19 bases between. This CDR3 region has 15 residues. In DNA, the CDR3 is TGTGCCAGCAGTGGAGAGGACAGCCCTACTGGCGAGCAGTACTTC. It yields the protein CASSGEDSPTGEQYF.

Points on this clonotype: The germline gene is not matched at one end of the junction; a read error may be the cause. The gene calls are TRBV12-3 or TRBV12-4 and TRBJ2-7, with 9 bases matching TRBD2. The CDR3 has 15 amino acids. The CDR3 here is CASSPTSGLSYERYF. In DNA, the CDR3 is TGTGCCAGCAGTCCTACTAGCGGGCTTTCCTACGAGCGGTACTTC.

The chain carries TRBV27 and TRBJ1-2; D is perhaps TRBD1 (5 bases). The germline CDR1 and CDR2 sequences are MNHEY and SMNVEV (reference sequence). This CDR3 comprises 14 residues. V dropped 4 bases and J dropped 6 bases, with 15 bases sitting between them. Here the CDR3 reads CASSSFSQGNGYTF. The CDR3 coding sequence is TGTGCCAGCAGTTCGTTCTCCCAGGGTAATGGCTACACCTTC.

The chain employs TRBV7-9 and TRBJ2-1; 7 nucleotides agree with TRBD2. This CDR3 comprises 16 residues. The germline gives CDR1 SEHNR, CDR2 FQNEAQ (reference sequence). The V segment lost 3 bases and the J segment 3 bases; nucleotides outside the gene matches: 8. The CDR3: CASSLGGGPVYNEQFF. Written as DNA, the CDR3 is TGTGCCAGCAGCTTGGGGGGAGGGCCGGTCTACAATGAGCAGTTCTTC.

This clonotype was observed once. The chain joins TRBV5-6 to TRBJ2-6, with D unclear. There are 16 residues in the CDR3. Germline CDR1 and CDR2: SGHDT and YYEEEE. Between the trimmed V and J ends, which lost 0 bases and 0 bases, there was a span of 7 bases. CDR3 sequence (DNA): TGTGCCAGCAGCTTGGGAGGTAACTCTGGGGCCAACGTCCTGACTTTC. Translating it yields CASSLGGNSGANVLTF.

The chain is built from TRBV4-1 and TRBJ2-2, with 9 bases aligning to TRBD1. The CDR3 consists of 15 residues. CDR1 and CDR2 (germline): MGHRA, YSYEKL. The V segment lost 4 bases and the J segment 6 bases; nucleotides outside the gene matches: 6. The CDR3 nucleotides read TGCGCCAGCAGCCGGATCGGGACAGGGCCCGGGGAGCTGTTTTTT. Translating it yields CASSRIGTGPGELFF.

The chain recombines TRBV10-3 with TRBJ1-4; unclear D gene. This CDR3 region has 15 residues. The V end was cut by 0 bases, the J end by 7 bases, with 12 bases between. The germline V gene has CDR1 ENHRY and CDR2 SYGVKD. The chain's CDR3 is CAISESETAFEKLFF. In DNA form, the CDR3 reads TGTGCCATCAGTGAGTCAGAAACAGCCTTTGAAAAACTGTTTTTT.

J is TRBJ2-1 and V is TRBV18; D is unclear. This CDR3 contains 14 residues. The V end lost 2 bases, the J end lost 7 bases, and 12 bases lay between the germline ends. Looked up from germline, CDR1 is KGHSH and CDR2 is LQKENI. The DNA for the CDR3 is TGTGCCAGCTCACCAGAGGCAGGCCCAAATGAGCAGTTCTTC. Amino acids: CASSPEAGPNEQFF.

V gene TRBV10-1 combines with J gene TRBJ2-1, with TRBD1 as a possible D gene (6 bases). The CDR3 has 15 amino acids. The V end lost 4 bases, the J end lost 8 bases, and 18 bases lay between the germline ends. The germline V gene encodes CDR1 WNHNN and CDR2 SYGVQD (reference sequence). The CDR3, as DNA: TGCGCCAGCAGTGTGTGGGGGCGCGAAGAGGATGAGCAGTTCTTC. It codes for CASSVWGREEDEQFF.

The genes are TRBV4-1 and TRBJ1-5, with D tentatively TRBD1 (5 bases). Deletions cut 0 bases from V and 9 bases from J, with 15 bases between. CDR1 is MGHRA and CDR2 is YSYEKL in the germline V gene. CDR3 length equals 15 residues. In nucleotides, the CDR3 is TGCGCCAGCAGCCAAGATAAAGGGGCGGGGGGGCCCCAGCATTTT. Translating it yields CASSQDKGAGGPQHF.

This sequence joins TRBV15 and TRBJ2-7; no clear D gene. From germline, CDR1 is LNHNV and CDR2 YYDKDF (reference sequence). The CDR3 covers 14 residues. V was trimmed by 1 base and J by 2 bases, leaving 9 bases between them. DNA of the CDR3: TGTGCCACCAGCAGAGGAGATGAGACCTACGAGCAGTACTTC. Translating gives CATSRGDETYEQYF.

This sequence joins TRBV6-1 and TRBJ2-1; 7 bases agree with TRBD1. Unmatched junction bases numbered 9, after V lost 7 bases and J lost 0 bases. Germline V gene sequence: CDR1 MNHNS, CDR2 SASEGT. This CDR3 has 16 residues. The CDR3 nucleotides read TGTGCCAGCATCTGGGCAGGGGGAAGCTCCTACAATGAGCAGTTCTTC. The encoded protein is CASIWAGGSSYNEQFF.

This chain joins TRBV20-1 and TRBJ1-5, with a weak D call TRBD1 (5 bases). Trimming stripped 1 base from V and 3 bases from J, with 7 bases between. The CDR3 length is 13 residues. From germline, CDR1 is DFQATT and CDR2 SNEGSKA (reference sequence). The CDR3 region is CSARVQVNQPQHF. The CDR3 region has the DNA TGCAGTGCTAGAGTACAGGTCAATCAGCCCCAGCATTTT.

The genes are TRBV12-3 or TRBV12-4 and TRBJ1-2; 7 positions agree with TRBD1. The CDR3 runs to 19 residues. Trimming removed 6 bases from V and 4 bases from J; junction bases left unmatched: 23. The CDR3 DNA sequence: TGTGCCAGCAGCTTGCTACCCCGGGACAGTCAGTTCAGGGGCTATGGCTACACCTTC. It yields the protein CASSLLPRDSQFRGYGYTF.

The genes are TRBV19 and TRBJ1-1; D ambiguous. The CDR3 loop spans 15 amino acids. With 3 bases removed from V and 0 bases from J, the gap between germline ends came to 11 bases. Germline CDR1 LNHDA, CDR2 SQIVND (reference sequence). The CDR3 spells CASSMWSELNTEAFF. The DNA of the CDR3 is TGTGCCAGTAGTATGTGGTCCGAACTGAACACTGAAGCTTTCTTT.

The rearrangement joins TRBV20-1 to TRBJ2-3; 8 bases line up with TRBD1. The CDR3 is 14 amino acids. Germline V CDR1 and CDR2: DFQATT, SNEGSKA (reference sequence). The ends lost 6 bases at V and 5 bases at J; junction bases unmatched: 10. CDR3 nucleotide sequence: TGCAGTGCGGAAAGGAACAGGGGGGTAGATACGCAGTATTTT. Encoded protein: CSAERNRGVDTQYF.

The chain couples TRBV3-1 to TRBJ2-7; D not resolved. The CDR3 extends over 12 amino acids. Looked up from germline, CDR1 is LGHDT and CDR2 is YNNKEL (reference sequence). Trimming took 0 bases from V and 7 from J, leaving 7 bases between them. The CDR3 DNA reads TGTGCCAGCAGCCAAGAGGCCCGGGAGCAGTACTTC. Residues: CASSQEAREQYF.

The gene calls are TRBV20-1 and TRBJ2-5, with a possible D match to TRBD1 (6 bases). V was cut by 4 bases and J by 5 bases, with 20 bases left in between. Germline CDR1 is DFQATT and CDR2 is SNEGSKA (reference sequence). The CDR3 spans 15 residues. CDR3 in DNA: TGCAGTGCTACTTCCACAGGGTCTTATGTGGAGACCCAGTACTTC. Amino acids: CSATSTGSYVETQYF.

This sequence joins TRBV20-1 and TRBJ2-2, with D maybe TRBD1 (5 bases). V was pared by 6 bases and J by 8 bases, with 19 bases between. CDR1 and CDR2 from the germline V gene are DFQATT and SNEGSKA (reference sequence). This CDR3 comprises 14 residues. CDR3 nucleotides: TGCAGTGCCCGCGAGACAGTCCAGGGAGGGGAGCTGTTTTTT. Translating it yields CSARETVQGGELFF.

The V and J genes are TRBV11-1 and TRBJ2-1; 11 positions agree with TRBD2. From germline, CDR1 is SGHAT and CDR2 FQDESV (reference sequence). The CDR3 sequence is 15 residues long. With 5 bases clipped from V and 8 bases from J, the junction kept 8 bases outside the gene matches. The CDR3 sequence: CASSDTSGGHDEQFF. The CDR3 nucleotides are TGTGCCAGCAGCGATACTAGCGGGGGACACGATGAGCAGTTCTTC.

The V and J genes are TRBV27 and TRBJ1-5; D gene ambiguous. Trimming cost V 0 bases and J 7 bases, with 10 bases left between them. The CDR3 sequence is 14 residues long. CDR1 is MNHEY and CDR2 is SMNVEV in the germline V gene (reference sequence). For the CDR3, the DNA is TGTGCCAGCAGTTTATCGTTCGTCGGGCAGCCCCAGCATTTT. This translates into CASSLSFVGQPQHF.

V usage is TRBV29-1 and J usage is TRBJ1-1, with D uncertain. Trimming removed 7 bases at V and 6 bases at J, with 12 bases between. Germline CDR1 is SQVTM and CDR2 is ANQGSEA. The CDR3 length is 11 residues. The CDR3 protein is CSAEDSAEAFF. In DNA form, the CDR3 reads TGCAGCGCCGAGGACTCAGCTGAAGCTTTCTTT.

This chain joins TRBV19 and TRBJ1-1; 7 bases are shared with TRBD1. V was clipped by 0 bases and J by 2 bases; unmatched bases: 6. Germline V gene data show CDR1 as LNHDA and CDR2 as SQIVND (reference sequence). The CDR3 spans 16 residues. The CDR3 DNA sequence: TGTGCCAGTAGTATAGATGGGACAGTAATTAACACTGAAGCTTTCTTT. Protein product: CASSIDGTVINTEAFF.

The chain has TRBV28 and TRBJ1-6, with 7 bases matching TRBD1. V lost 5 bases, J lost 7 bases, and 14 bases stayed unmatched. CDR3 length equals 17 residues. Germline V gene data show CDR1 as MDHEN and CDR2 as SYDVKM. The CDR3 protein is CASSTLGQVLGNSPLHF. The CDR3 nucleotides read TGTGCCAGCAGTACCCTTGGACAGGTCCTAGGGAATTCACCCCTCCACTTT.

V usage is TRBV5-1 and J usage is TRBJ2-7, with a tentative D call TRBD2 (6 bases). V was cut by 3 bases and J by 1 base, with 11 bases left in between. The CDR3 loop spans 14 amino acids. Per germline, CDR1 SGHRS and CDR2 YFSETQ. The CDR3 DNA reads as TGCGCCAGCAGCTCCGGGCGGGGTTCCTACGAGCAGTACTTC. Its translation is CASSSGRGSYEQYF.

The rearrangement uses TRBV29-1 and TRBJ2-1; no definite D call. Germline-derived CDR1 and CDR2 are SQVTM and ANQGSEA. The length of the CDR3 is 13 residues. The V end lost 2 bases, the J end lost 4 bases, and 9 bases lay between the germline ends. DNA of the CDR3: TGCAGCGTTGAACCGACAAATTACAATGAGCAGTTCTTC. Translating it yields CSVEPTNYNEQFF.

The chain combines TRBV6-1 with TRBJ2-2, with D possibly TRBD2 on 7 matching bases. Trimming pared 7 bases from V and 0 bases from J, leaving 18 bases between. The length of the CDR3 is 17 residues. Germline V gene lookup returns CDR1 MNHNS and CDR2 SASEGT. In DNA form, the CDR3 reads TGTGCCAGCACCTACGAACCGGGGGGCACGAACACCGGGGAGCTGTTTTTT. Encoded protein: CASTYEPGGTNTGELFF.